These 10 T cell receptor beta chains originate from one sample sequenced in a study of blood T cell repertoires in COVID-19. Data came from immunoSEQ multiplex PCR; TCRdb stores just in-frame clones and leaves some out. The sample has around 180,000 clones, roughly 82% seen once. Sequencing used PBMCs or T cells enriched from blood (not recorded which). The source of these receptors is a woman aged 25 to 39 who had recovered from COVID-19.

The DNA for the CDR3 is TGTGCCAGTAGTATATTGCGGGGGTCCGACTATGGCTACACCTTC. Translating it yields CASSILRGSDYGYTF. The rearrangement links TRBV19 to TRBJ1-2; D possibly corresponds to TRBD1 (5 bases). Trimming cost V 2 bases and J 3 bases, with 13 bases left between them. The germline gives CDR1 LNHDA, CDR2 SQIVND (reference sequence). The CDR3 spans 15 residues. Looking up the rest from reference TRBV19 and TRBJ1-2 gives the full variable domain: DGGITQSPKYLFRKEGQNVTLSCEQNLNHDAMYWYRQDPGQGLRLIYYSQIVNDFQKGDIAEGYSVSREKKESFPLTVTSAQKNPTAFYLCASSILRGSDYGYTFGSGTRLTVV.

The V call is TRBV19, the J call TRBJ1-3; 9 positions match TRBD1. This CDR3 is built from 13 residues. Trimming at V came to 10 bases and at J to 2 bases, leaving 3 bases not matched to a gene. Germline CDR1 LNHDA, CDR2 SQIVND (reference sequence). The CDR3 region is CAIWDRAGNTIYF. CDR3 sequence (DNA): TGTGCCATATGGGACAGGGCTGGAAACACCATATATTTT.

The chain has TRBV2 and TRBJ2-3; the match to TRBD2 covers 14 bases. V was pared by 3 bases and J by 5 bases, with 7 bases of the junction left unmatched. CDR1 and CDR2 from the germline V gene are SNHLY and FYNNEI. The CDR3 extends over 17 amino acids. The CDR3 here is CASSDAGLAGAIDTQYF. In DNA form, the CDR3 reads TGTGCCAGCAGTGATGCGGGACTAGCGGGAGCTATAGATACGCAGTATTTT.

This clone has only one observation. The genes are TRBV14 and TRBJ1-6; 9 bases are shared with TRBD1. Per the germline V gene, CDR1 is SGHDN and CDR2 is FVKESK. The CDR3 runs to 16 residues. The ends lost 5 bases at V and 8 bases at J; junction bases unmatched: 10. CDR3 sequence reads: CASSGVSGTGHSPLHF. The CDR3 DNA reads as TGTGCCAGCAGCGGGGTGTCCGGGACAGGGCATTCACCCCTCCACTTT.

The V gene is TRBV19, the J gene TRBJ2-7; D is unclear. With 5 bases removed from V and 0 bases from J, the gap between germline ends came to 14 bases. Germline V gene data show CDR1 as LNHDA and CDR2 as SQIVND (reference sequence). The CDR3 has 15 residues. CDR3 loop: CASSPARLYSYEQYF. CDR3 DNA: TGTGCCAGTAGTCCCGCCAGGCTGTACTCCTACGAGCAGTACTTC.

The CDR3 DNA follows: TGTGCCAGCAGCCAATTGGCAACTAGAACGAGCTACGAGCAGTACTTC. This sequence encodes CASSQLATRTSYEQYF. The genes are TRBV14 and TRBJ2-7; D may be TRBD2 (5 bases). The CDR3 has 16 amino acids. Germline CDR1 reads SGHDN; CDR2 reads FVKESK. V was cut by 2 bases and J by 3 bases, with 17 bases left in between. Filled out from reference TRBV14 and TRBJ2-7, the complete variable domain reads EAGVTQFPSHSVIEKGQTVTLRCDPISGHDNLYWYRRVMGKEIKFLLHFVKESKQDESGMPNNRFLAERTGGTYSTLKVQPAELEDSGVYFCASSQLATRTSYEQYFGPGTRLTVT.

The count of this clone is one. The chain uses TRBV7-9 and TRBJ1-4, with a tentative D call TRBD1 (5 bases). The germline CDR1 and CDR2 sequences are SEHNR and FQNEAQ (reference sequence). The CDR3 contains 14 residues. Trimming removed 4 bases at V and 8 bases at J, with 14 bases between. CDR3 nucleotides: TGTGCCAGCAGCTCCAGGGAGGTAGGGGAAAAACTGTTTTTT. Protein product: CASSSREVGEKLFF.

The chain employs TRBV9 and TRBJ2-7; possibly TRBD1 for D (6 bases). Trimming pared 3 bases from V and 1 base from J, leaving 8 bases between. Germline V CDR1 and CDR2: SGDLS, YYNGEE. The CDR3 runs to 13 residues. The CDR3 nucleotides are TGTGCCAGCAGCGCAACAGGGTCCTACGAGCAGTACTTC. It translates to CASSATGSYEQYF.

The DNA for the CDR3 is TGTGCCAGCAGCCGACAGGGGGCGTTGAAACCCACCTCCTACGAGCAGTACTTC. This translates into CASSRQGALKPTSYEQYF. The chain employs TRBV28 and TRBJ2-7; 10 nucleotides line up with TRBD1. Germline loops: CDR1 MDHEN, CDR2 SYDVKM. J lost 0 bases, V lost 6 bases, and 14 bases had no gene match. The CDR3 totals 18 residues.

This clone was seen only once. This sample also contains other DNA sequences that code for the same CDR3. Written as DNA, the CDR3 is TGTGCCAGCAGTTTGTCTGACAGGGCCAAAAACATTCAGTACTTC. Protein product: CASSLSDRAKNIQYF. This chain joins TRBV28 and TRBJ2-4, with D possibly TRBD1 on 6 matching bases. V shed 3 bases and J shed 1 base, with 10 bases lying between them. Germline CDR1 MDHEN, CDR2 SYDVKM. This CDR3 contains 15 residues.